The 17 T cell receptor beta chains below come from one sample, sequenced in a study of blood T cell repertoires in COVID-19. The method was immunoSEQ multiplex PCR; TCRdb's version includes in-frame clones alone and lacks a portion of them. The sample has around 250,000 clones, approximately 86% seen once. Sequencing was done on a sample of PBMCs or T cells enriched from blood (not recorded which). The receptors derive from a woman between 50 and 59 years old who had recovered from COVID-19.

As to this clone: This sample includes further DNA sequences coding for the same CDR3. The chain is built from TRBV4-2 and TRBJ2-5; 9 bases are shared with TRBD2. This CDR3 contains 16 residues. Per the germline V gene, CDR1 is LGHNA and CDR2 is YNFKEQ. The trim removed 1 base at V and 4 bases at J, leaving 7 bases unmatched. The chain's CDR3 is CASSQVISGRGETQYF. The CDR3 DNA follows: TGTGCCAGCAGCCAAGTGATTAGCGGGAGAGGAGAGACCCAGTACTTC.

The rearrangement links TRBV29-1 to TRBJ2-1, with D perhaps TRBD2 (6 bases). This CDR3 is 12 amino acids long. Between the trimmed V and J ends, which lost 4 bases and 10 bases, there was a span of 14 bases. Germline V gene sequence: CDR1 SQVTM, CDR2 ANQGSEA. The CDR3 loop reads CSVGPRDSEQFF. The CDR3 coding sequence is TGCAGCGTTGGCCCACGGGACTCGGAGCAGTTCTTC.

V and J are TRBV4-2 and TRBJ1-3; 8 nucleotides agree with TRBD1. V was clipped by 4 bases and J by 4 bases; unmatched bases: 12. The CDR3 has 17 residues. The germline V gene has CDR1 LGHNA and CDR2 YNFKEQ. The CDR3 sequence is CASSPGQGGGKGNTIYF. The CDR3 DNA reads as TGTGCCAGCAGCCCCGGACAGGGTGGAGGGAAGGGAAACACCATATATTTT.

The chain recombines TRBV7-2 with TRBJ1-2; 9 bases are shared with TRBD1. The CDR3 runs 14 residues. The germline gives CDR1 SGHTA, CDR2 FQGNSA. The junction had 8 bases not matched to a gene; V was cut back by 4 bases and J by 8 bases. Here the CDR3 DNA reads TGTGCCAGCAGCTCACCCGGGACAGGGCAGGGCTACACCTTC. Protein sequence: CASSSPGTGQGYTF.

This chain links TRBV27 with TRBJ1-4; possibly TRBD1 for D (5 bases). From germline, CDR1 is MNHEY and CDR2 SMNVEV (reference sequence). CDR3 size: 13 residues. V was cut by 5 bases and J by 7 bases, with 11 bases left in between. As DNA, the CDR3 is TGTGCCAGCAGTGCCACCAGGGCTGAAAAACTGTTTTTT. It translates to CASSATRAEKLFF.

This clone was seen a handful of times. This chain links TRBV6-1 with TRBJ2-1; 8 nucleotides agree with TRBD1. The germline V gene encodes CDR1 MNHNS and CDR2 SASEGT. The V gene end was trimmed by 3 bases and the J gene end by 5 bases; junction bases not matched to a gene: 6. The CDR3 has 15 amino acids. The DNA for the CDR3 is TGTGCCAGCAGTGAGGACAGGGTATTCCACAATGAGCAGTTCTTC. This translates into CASSEDRVFHNEQFF.

The V call is TRBV9, the J call TRBJ1-4, with a weak D call TRBD1 (6 bases). In germline, CDR1 is SGDLS, CDR2 YYNGEE. Trimming removed 0 bases at V and 7 bases at J, with 13 bases between. The CDR3 is 15 residues long. CDR3 protein: CASSVVGARGEKLFF. The DNA of the CDR3 is TGTGCCAGCAGCGTAGTGGGGGCGCGAGGTGAAAAACTGTTTTTT.

This chain links TRBV19 with TRBJ2-1; 12 bases map to TRBD2. CDR3 length: 12 residues. In germline, CDR1 is LNHDA, CDR2 SQIVND (reference sequence). With 7 bases clipped from V and 13 bases from J, the junction kept 5 bases outside the gene matches. CDR3 residues: CASTATSGRQFF. CDR3 DNA sequence: TGTGCCAGTACTGCGACTAGCGGGAGACAGTTCTTC.

The gene calls are TRBV10-2 and TRBJ2-3, with D uncertain. The CDR3 contains 15 residues. Between the trimmed V and J ends, which lost 5 bases and 3 bases, there was a span of 15 bases. Looked up from germline, CDR1 is WSHSY and CDR2 is SAAADI. The DNA for the CDR3 is TGCGCCAGCAGTCTCAATTGGCTAGATACAGATACGCAGTATTTT. It translates to CASSLNWLDTDTQYF.

The chain has TRBV3-1 (or the pseudogene TRBV3-2) and TRBJ2-5, with TRBD1 as a possible D gene (6 bases). The germline V gene encodes CDR1 LGHDT and CDR2 YNNKEL (reference sequence). The CDR3 covers 13 residues. V dropped 5 bases and J dropped 3 bases, with 10 bases sitting between them. The CDR3, as DNA: TGTGCCAGCAGCGAGGACAGAGAAGAGACCCAGTACTTC. Encoded protein: CASSEDREETQYF.

This chain connects TRBV27 to TRBJ2-7; D may be TRBD2 (6 bases). The CDR3 runs to 15 residues. Germline lookup yields CDR1 MNHEY and CDR2 SMNVEV (reference sequence). V lost 5 bases, J lost 4 bases, and 18 bases lay in between. In DNA form, the CDR3 reads TGTGCCAGCAGTGACTACCGACTAGGGGAGTACGAGCAGTACTTC. It is translated as CASSDYRLGEYEQYF.

The V gene is TRBV5-1, the J gene TRBJ1-6, with D unclear. V lost 2 bases and J lost 4, with 16 bases in between. The CDR3 is made up of 17 amino acids. Germline CDR1 reads SGHRS; CDR2 reads YFSETQ. The CDR3 region is CASSFGRTQMYNSPLHF. The CDR3 coding sequence is TGCGCCAGCAGCTTTGGTCGAACCCAGATGTATAATTCACCCCTCCACTTT.

This clone was observed a handful of times. V and J are TRBV15 and TRBJ2-1; D possibly corresponds to TRBD2 (6 bases). The CDR3 runs to 15 residues. Germline V gene data show CDR1 as LNHNV and CDR2 as YYDKDF (reference sequence). V lost 0 bases, J lost 4 bases, and 10 bases lay in between. The CDR3 nucleotides read TGTGCCACCAGCAGAGATCAGGAGGGATACAATGAGCAGTTCTTC. Translation gives CATSRDQEGYNEQFF.

The chain joins TRBV18 to TRBJ2-5, with D perhaps TRBD2 (5 bases). V shed 2 bases and J shed 5 bases, with 6 bases lying between them. Germline-derived CDR1 and CDR2 are KGHSH and LQKENI. The CDR3 extends over 12 amino acids. CDR3 amino acids: CASSPREETQYF. In DNA form, the CDR3 reads TGTGCCAGCTCACCAAGGGAGGAGACCCAGTACTTC.

The chain recombines TRBV5-5 with TRBJ2-2, with TRBD1 identical over 8 bases. The CDR3 is 15 amino acids. Trimming removed 4 bases from V and 1 base from J; junction bases left unmatched: 3. Germline V CDR1 and CDR2: SGHKS, YYEKEE (reference sequence). CDR3 coding DNA: TGTGCCAGCAGCGGCGGACAGGGGAACACCGGGGAGCTGTTTTTT. Translated: CASSGGQGNTGELFF.

This rearrangement joins TRBV5-1 to TRBJ2-7, with 9 bases fitting TRBD1. Germline V lookup: CDR1 SGHRS, CDR2 YFSETQ. After removal of 4 bases from V and 5 bases from J, the junction contained 7 bases not matched to a gene. This CDR3 has 14 amino acids. CDR3 amino acids: CASSRQTGGDEQYF. The CDR3 region has the DNA TGCGCCAGCAGCCGACAGACAGGGGGGGACGAGCAGTACTTC.

This clone was detected only once. The gene calls are TRBV24-1 and TRBJ2-1; TRBD1 is a possible D gene (5 bases). The CDR3 extends over 15 amino acids. Looked up from germline, CDR1 is KGHDR and CDR2 is SFDVKD. Between the trimmed V and J ends, which lost 0 bases and 6 bases, there was a span of 11 bases. CDR3 protein: CATSDLQGGINEQFF. Written as DNA, the CDR3 is TGTGCCACCAGTGATTTGCAGGGTGGGATCAATGAGCAGTTCTTC.